The T cell receptor (beta chain) under discussion was sequenced for a study of blood T cell repertoires in COVID-19. Study background: Italy, Spain and the United States were the sources of the convalescent and acute COVID-19 samples. PBMCs, B-cell-depleted T cells, or T cells were the source of the cDNA or gDNA that made up the material.

The CDR3 runs 15 residues. With V trimmed by 2 bases and J by 3 bases, 3 bases remained unmatched. In germline, CDR1 is MNHEY, CDR2 SMNVEV (reference sequence). Per the authors' pipeline: Using reference gene primer amplification, nucleated cell counts were estimated. TCRdb keeps only in-frame clones here, not all; method: immunoSEQ multiplex PCR. The V and J calls and the clone size are those of that table, but D and trimming were determined from the DNA. The table records about 190,000 clones, around 86% of them present only once. The sequence came from a woman between 35 and 50 years old with acute or convalescent COVID-19. The sample comprised peripheral blood. The V gene is TRBV27, the J gene TRBJ2-1, with 8 bases matching TRBD1. The CDR3: CASSLQGAIYNEQFF. The CDR3 coding sequence is TGTGCCAGCAGTTTACAGGGGGCTATCTACAATGAGCAGTTCTTC.